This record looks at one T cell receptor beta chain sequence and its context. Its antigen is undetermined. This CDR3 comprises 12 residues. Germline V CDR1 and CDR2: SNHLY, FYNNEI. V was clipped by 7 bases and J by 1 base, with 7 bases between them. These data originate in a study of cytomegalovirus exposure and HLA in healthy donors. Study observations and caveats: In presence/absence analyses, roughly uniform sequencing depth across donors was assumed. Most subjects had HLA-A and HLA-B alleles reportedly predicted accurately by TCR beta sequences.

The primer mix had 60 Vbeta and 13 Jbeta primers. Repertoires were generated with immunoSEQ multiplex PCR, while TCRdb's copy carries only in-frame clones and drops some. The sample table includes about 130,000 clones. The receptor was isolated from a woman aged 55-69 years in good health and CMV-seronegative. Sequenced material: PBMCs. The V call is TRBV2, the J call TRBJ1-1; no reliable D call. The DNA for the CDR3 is TGTGCCAGCAAGGCAGGGAACACTGAAGCTTTCTTT. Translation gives CASKAGNTEAFF.